The entry below gives a single T cell receptor (beta chain) sequence along with its context. The data derive from a study of radiation and T cells in renal cell carcinoma. Time point given: baseline pretreatment blood. Indicated treatment: 15 Gy SBRT to primary tumor, nephrectomy 4 weeks later. Radiation-treated patients gave blood at baseline, week 2 and week 4. The tumor was a clear cell renal cell carcinoma. Some clones are missing from TCRdb's copy, which holds only in-frame ones; the method was immunoSEQ multiplex PCR. The table has 130,000 or so clones, around nine tenths seen once. CDR1 LNHDA and CDR2 SQIVND come from the germline V gene (reference sequence). V was pared by 3 bases and J by 9 bases, with 2 bases of the junction left unmatched. The CDR3 length is 12 residues.

This sequence originates from a woman between 50 and 59 years old with renal cell carcinoma. The sequenced sample was blood, obtained from a patient whose treatment included radiotherapy and nephrectomy. V gene TRBV19 combines with J gene TRBJ1-5; 7 bases align to TRBD1. CDR3 nucleotide sequence: TGTGCCAGTAGTATGAGGACAGGGCCCCAGCATTTT. As protein: CASSMRTGPQHF.